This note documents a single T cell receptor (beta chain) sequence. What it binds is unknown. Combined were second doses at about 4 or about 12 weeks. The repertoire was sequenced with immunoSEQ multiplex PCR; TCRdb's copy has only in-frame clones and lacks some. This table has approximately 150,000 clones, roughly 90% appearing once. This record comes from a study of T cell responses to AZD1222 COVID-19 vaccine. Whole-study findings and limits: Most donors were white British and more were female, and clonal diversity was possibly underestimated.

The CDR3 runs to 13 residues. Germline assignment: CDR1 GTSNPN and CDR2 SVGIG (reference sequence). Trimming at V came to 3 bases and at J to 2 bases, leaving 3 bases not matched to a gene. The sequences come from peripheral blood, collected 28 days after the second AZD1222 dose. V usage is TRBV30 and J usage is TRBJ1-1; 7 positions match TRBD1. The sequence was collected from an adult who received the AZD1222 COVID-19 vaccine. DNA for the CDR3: TGTGCCTGGAGACAGGGGTCCAACACTGAAGCTTTCTTT. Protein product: CAWRQGSNTEAFF. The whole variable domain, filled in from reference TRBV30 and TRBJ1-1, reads SQTIHQWPATLVQPVGSPLSLECTVEGTSNPNLYWYRQAAGRGLQLLFYSVGIGQISSEVPQNLSASRPQDRQFILSSKKLLLSDSGFYLCAWRQGSNTEAFFGQGTRLTVV.